What follows is one T cell receptor beta chain and its context. Its cognate antigen is unknown. The CDR3 has 15 residues. Trimming removed 2 bases from V and 3 bases from J; junction bases left unmatched: 5. CDR1 and CDR2 (germline): KGHDR, SFDVKD. The source of the sample is a study of T cells in Graves' hyperthyroidism and ophthalmopathy. Regarding the study as a whole: Ophthalmopathy was told apart from stable hyperthyroidism by a 13 V-J model.

TCR beta CDR3 region amplification was performed from RNA transcripts. With the HTBI primer set, the TCR CDR3 went through a first round of RT-PCR. TCRdb processed the multiplex PCR reads anew with MiXCR; each CDR3 protein has one entry. The data show over 500,000 distinct CDR3 sequences, with roughly 45% seen just once and 44% held by the top ten. V gene TRBV24-1 combines with J gene TRBJ2-5; 7 bases are shared with TRBD1. Sequencing was performed on peripheral blood or thyroid tissue (not recorded which). The TCR originated in an adult woman with Graves' disease, either hyperthyroidism or ophthalmopathy (not recorded which). This CDR3 is CATSDSAGTEETQYF. CDR3 nucleotide sequence: TGTGCCACCAGTGATTCCGCCGGGACAGAAGAGACCCAGTACTTC.